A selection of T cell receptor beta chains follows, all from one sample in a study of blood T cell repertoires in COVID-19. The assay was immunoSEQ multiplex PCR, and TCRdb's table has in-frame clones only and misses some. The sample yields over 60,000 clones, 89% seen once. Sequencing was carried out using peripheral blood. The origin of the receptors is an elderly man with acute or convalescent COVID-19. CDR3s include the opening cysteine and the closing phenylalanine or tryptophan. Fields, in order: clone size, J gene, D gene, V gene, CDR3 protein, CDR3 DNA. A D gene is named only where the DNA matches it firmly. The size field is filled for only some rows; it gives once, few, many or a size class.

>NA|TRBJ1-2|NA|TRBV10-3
CAISVDINYGYTF
TGTGCCATCAGTGTAGATATTAACTATGGCTACACCTTC
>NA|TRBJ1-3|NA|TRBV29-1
CSVGSTGAGNTIYF
TGCAGCGTTGGTTCGACGGGGGCTGGAAACACCATATATTTT
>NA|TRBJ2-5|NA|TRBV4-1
CASSQWTEETQYF
TGCGCCAGCAGCCAATGGACAGAAGAGACCCAGTACTTC
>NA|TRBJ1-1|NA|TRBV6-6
CASVGSHYTEAFF
TGTGCCAGCGTGGGCAGCCATTACACTGAAGCTTTCTTT
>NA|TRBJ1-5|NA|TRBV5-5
CASSLDGSNQPQHF
TGTGCCAGCAGCTTGGACGGTAGCAATCAGCCCCAGCATTTT
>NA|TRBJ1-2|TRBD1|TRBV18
CASSPRTGPQNYGYTF
TGTGCCAGCTCACCCCGGACAGGGCCACAGAACTATGGCTACACCTTC
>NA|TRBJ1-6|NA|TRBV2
CASSEGQGNSPLHF
TGTGCCAGCAGTGAAGGGCAGGGAAATTCACCCCTCCACTTT
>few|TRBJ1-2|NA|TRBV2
CASKRETNYGYTF
TGTGCCAGCAAAAGGGAGACCAACTATGGCTACACCTTC
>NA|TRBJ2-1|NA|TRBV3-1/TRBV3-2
CASSFSRGNEQFF
TGTGCCAGCAGCTTTTCCAGGGGAAATGAGCAGTTCTTC
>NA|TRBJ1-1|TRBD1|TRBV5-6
CASTRQGAFSPAEAFF
TGTGCCAGCACCCGACAGGGGGCGTTCAGTCCCGCTGAAGCTTTCTTT
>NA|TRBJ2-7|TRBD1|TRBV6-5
CASHTPWTGVYEQYF
TGTGCCAGCCATACACCGTGGACAGGGGTGTACGAGCAGTACTTC
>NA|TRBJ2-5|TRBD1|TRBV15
CATSSRGFEETQYF
TGTGCCACCAGCTCCAGGGGGTTTGAAGAGACCCAGTACTTC
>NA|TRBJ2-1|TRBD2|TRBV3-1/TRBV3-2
CASSQAWVAGGKFF
TGTGCCAGCAGCCAAGCTTGGGTAGCGGGAGGGAAGTTCTTC
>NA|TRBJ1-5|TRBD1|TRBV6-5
CASSFRQGGQPQHF
TGTGCCAGCAGTTTTCGACAGGGAGGACAGCCCCAGCATTTT
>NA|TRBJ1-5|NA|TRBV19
CASSIPGFSGYQPQHF
TGTGCCAGTAGTATCCCCGGTTTTTCGGGATATCAGCCCCAGCATTTT
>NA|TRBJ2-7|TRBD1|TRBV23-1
CASPSGDRSSYEQYF
TGCGCCAGCCCCTCAGGGGACAGGAGCTCCTACGAGCAGTACTTC
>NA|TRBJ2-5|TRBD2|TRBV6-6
CASSYGTSLTGETQYF
TGTGCCAGCAGTTACGGGACTAGCCTTACCGGGGAGACCCAGTACTTC
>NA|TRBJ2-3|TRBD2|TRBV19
CASSPDAGVWTDTQYF
TGTGCCAGTAGTCCCGACGCGGGGGTTTGGACAGATACGCAGTATTTT
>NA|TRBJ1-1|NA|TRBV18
CASSLPQGPDTEAFF
TGTGCCAGCTCACTACCGCAGGGGCCAGACACTGAAGCTTTCTTT
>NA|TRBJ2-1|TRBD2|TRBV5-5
CASSLSRSRGGRREQFF
TGTGCCAGCAGCTTATCGAGGTCCCGGGGGGGAAGGAGAGAGCAGTTCTTC
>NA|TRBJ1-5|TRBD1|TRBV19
CASSTGTGSGNQPQHF
TGTGCCAGTAGTACAGGGACAGGGTCAGGCAATCAGCCCCAGCATTTT
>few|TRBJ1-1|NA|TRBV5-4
CASSLEGMNTEAFF
TGTGCCAGCAGCTTGGAGGGGATGAACACTGAAGCTTTCTTT
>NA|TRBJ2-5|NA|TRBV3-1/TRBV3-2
CASSKEGGLSYQETQYF
TGTGCCAGCAGCAAAGAAGGGGGACTATCGTACCAAGAGACCCAGTACTTC
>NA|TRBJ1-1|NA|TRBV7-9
CASSLDKTPLTEAFF
TGTGCCAGCAGCTTAGACAAAACCCCGCTCACTGAAGCTTTCTTT
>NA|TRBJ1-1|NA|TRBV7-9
CASSLQDTEAFF
TGTGCCAGCAGCCTACAGGATACTGAAGCTTTCTTT
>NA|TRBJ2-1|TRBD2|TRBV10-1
CASSGTSGGDEQFF
TGCGCCAGCAGTGGGACTAGCGGGGGGGATGAGCAGTTCTTC
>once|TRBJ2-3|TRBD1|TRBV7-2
CASSLGTGEGDTQYF
TGTGCCAGCAGCTTAGGGACAGGGGAGGGAGATACGCAGTATTTT